This note documents a single TCR beta chain sequence. Germline CDR1 reads MDHEN; CDR2 reads SYDVKM. CDR3 length equals 12 residues. Trimming removed 7 bases from V and 3 bases from J, with 10 bases in between. This specimen belongs to a study of blood T cell repertoires in COVID-19. Study details: Spain, Italy and the United States supplied samples that represented acute and convalescent COVID-19. In each case, the material was cDNA or gDNA derived from T cells, B-cell-depleted T cells, or PBMCs.

In the original analysis: Nucleated cell number was recorded as an estimate derived from reference gene primer amplification. Produced via immunoSEQ multiplex PCR; TCRdb's table is partial and in-frame only. V, J and clone size were drawn from that table, and D and trimming were deduced from the DNA. The sample has a few hundred thousand clones, 89% seen once. The V call is TRBV28, the J call TRBJ2-7; a possible D gene is TRBD1 (5 bases). Sequencing was carried out using peripheral blood. This TCR derives from a woman aged 60-75 years with acute or convalescent COVID-19. CDR3: CASKEQGYEQYF. The DNA of the CDR3 is TGTGCCAGCAAAGAGCAGGGCTACGAGCAGTACTTC.